These T cell receptor beta chains were read from a single sample in a study of blood T cell repertoires in COVID-19. The table came from immunoSEQ multiplex PCR; TCRdb's copy has only in-frame clones and leaves some out. The data contain almost 200,000 clones, 70% to 90% of them singletons. Sequencing used peripheral blood. All receptors derive from a man between 60 and 75 years old with COVID-19, enrolled during active disease. The CDR3 runs from the conserved cysteine through the conserved F or W. The D gene is left open where the match is weak. Clone size is stated in some rows and not others, as once, few, many or a class when expanded.

j_gene: TRBJ1-2; abundance: -; v_gene: TRBV25-1; d_gene: TRBD1; CDR3nt: TGTGCCAGCAGTGATTGGACAGGGGGTGGCTACACCTTC; CDR3aa: CASSDWTGGGYTF
j_gene: TRBJ2-7; abundance: -; v_gene: TRBV18; d_gene: -; CDR3nt: TGTGCCAGCTCACCTATACGGGACGAGCAGTACTTC; CDR3aa: CASSPIRDEQYF
j_gene: TRBJ1-2; abundance: -; v_gene: TRBV5-6; d_gene: TRBD1; CDR3nt: TGTGCCAGCAGCTTGGTTGCAGGGGGCTACTATGGCTACACCTTC; CDR3aa: CASSLVAGGYYGYTF
j_gene: TRBJ1-3; abundance: once; v_gene: TRBV7-8; d_gene: -; CDR3nt: TGTGCCAGCAGGCCGTTGAGCTCTGGAAACACCATATATTTT; CDR3aa: CASRPLSSGNTIYF
j_gene: TRBJ1-6; abundance: -; v_gene: TRBV11-2; d_gene: -; CDR3nt: TGTGCCAGCAGCTCGAATTCACCCCTCCACTTT; CDR3aa: CASSSNSPLHF
j_gene: TRBJ2-1; abundance: -; v_gene: TRBV5-1; d_gene: TRBD2; CDR3nt: TGCGCCAGCAGCGCCAACGTAGCGGGAGGACCAAGTGAGCAGTTCTTC; CDR3aa: CASSANVAGGPSEQFF
j_gene: TRBJ1-3; abundance: -; v_gene: TRBV6-7; d_gene: -; CDR3nt: TGTGCCAGCAGCTCGACACTTACATCCGGAAACACCATATATTTT; CDR3aa: CASSSTLTSGNTIYF
j_gene: TRBJ2-5; abundance: once; v_gene: TRBV7-7; d_gene: TRBD1; CDR3nt: TGTGCCAGCAGCCCACATATCCGGGACAGGGGGCGTGAGACCCAGTACTTC; CDR3aa: CASSPHIRDRGRETQYF
j_gene: TRBJ1-4; abundance: -; v_gene: TRBV6-2/TRBV6-3; d_gene: TRBD1; CDR3nt: TGTGCCAGCAGCCGTCGACAGGGGAATGAAAAACTGTTTTTT; CDR3aa: CASSRRQGNEKLFF
j_gene: TRBJ1-6; abundance: few; v_gene: TRBV7-9; d_gene: -; CDR3nt: TGTGCCAGCAGCTCGGACACGTCCTATTCACCCCTCCACTTT; CDR3aa: CASSSDTSYSPLHF
j_gene: TRBJ1-2; abundance: -; v_gene: TRBV12-3/TRBV12-4; d_gene: -; CDR3nt: TGTGCCAGCAGATTACATGAGGCTACGGCCTTC; CDR3aa: CASRLHEATAF
j_gene: TRBJ1-1; abundance: once; v_gene: TRBV9; d_gene: -; CDR3nt: TGTGCCAGCAGCCATCAGACAGGGAACACTGAAGCTTTCTTT; CDR3aa: CASSHQTGNTEAFF
j_gene: TRBJ1-5; abundance: few; v_gene: TRBV2; d_gene: -; CDR3nt: TGTGCCAGCAACACCCGGGAGGGCTATAGCAATCAGCCCCAGCATTTT; CDR3aa: CASNTREGYSNQPQHF
j_gene: TRBJ2-5; abundance: -; v_gene: TRBV11-2; d_gene: -; CDR3nt: TGTGCCAGCAGCTTAGGAGGCGCCCCGGCCCAGTACTTC; CDR3aa: CASSLGGAPAQYF
j_gene: TRBJ1-6; abundance: -; v_gene: TRBV5-4; d_gene: -; CDR3nt: TGTGCCAGCAGGTCCCAGGTGAATTCACCCCTCCACTTT; CDR3aa: CASRSQVNSPLHF
j_gene: TRBJ1-2; abundance: -; v_gene: TRBV27; d_gene: TRBD1; CDR3nt: TGTGCCAGCAGTTTATGGGGGACAGACAACTATGGCTACACCTTC; CDR3aa: CASSLWGTDNYGYTF
j_gene: TRBJ1-3; abundance: -; v_gene: TRBV4-2; d_gene: -; CDR3nt: TGTGCCAGCAGCCAAGAATGGCGGGGGTCTGGAAACACCATATATTTT; CDR3aa: CASSQEWRGSGNTIYF